Below, 10 T cell receptor beta chains from the same sample are listed, as sequenced in a study of CD8 T cells in ankylosing spondylitis. Each CDR3 protein gets one entry after TCRdb re-called the 5' RACE reads with MiXCR. Of roughly 230,000 distinct CDR3 sequences listed, roughly 18% are singletons. The material sequenced was blood, either unsorted or a sorted T cell fraction (not recorded which). The receptors were gathered from a male donor with ankylosing spondylitis or in good health (not recorded which).

The CDR3 DNA is TGCAGTGTCCCGGACAAACTTAATGAAAAACTGTTTTTT. Translation gives CSVPDKLNEKLFF. This chain uses TRBV20-1 with TRBJ1-4; D is perhaps TRBD1 (5 bases). Germline CDR1 reads DFQATT; CDR2 reads SNEGSKA (reference sequence). The V end was cut by 7 bases, the J end by 4 bases, with 13 bases between. The CDR3 contains 13 residues.

This clonotype was seen a few times. The rearrangement links TRBV29-1 to TRBJ2-7; TRBD2 matches 9 bases. The CDR3 consists of 12 residues. Per germline, CDR1 SQVTM and CDR2 ANQGSEA. V dropped 4 bases and J dropped 4; count of bases not matched to a gene: 2. CDR3 nucleotides: TGCAGCGTTGTTACTAGCGGGTACGAGCAGTACTTC. Its translation is CSVVTSGYEQYF.

The table lists this clonotype with a few counts. V is TRBV20-1 and J is TRBJ1-1, with 11 bases fitting TRBD1. Unmatched junction bases numbered 6, after V lost 6 bases and J lost 6 bases. The length of the CDR3 is 13 residues. Germline CDR1 and CDR2: DFQATT and SNEGSKA (reference sequence). CDR3 sequence: CSAGTGGASEAFF. The CDR3 region has the DNA TGCAGTGCCGGGACAGGGGGTGCTTCTGAAGCTTTCTTT.

The rearrangement uses TRBV28 and TRBJ2-3; 7 positions agree with TRBD1. Germline assignment: CDR1 MDHEN and CDR2 SYDVKM. V lost 7 bases to trimming and J lost 1 base; unmatched junction nucleotides: 8. The length of the CDR3 is 15 residues. The CDR3 here is CASKFIGGGTDTQYF. Here the CDR3 DNA reads TGTGCCAGCAAGTTTATAGGGGGCGGCACAGATACGCAGTATTTT. Together with reference TRBV28 and TRBJ2-3, the CDR3 gives the full variable domain: DVKVTQSSRYLVKRTGEKVFLECVQDMDHENMFWYRQDPGLGLRLIYFSYDVKMKEKGDIPEGYSVSREKKERFSLILESASTNQTSMYLCASKFIGGGTDTQYFGPGTRLTVL.

Only a few counts were recorded for this clonotype. The V and J genes are TRBV10-3 and TRBJ2-7, with D tentatively TRBD2 (7 bases). V lost 6 bases and J lost 3, with 12 bases in between. The CDR3 sequence is 13 residues long. Germline assignment: CDR1 ENHRY and CDR2 SYGVKD. CDR3 in amino acids: CAISSGGLYEQYF. CDR3 nucleotides: TGTGCCATCAGCTCGGGGGGCCTCTACGAGCAGTACTTC.

This clonotype appeared a few times. The chain recombines TRBV29-1 with TRBJ2-7; tentatively, D is TRBD2 (5 bases). Germline V gives CDR1 SQVTM, CDR2 ANQGSEA. Deletions cut 0 bases from V and 2 bases from J, with 8 bases between. The CDR3 covers 13 residues. CDR3 protein: CSVEDEGTYEQYF. In DNA, the CDR3 is TGCAGCGTTGAAGACGAGGGAACCTACGAGCAGTACTTC.

J is TRBJ2-1 and V is TRBV3-1, with no clear D. Looked up from germline, CDR1 is LGHDT and CDR2 is YNNKEL (reference sequence). Trimming pared 3 bases from V and 5 bases from J, leaving 14 bases between. CDR3 length: 15 amino acids. CDR3 sequence reads: CASSHPLSPHNEQFF. The CDR3, as DNA: TGTGCCAGCAGCCACCCTTTGTCGCCCCACAATGAGCAGTTCTTC.

The chain employs TRBV4-2 and TRBJ2-5, with D perhaps TRBD1 (5 bases). V was cut by 4 bases and J by 1 base, with 13 bases left in between. Germline V gene sequence: CDR1 LGHNA, CDR2 YNFKEQ. CDR3 size: 15 residues. The CDR3 here is CASSRTATVQETQYF. CDR3 nucleotide sequence: TGTGCCAGCAGCCGTACCGCGACAGTCCAAGAGACCCAGTACTTC.

This sequence joins TRBV6-5 and TRBJ2-5, with 7 bases that match TRBD1. With 0 bases clipped from V and 7 bases from J, the junction kept 8 bases outside the gene matches. The CDR3 runs to 15 residues. Germline CDR1 and CDR2: MNHEY and SVGAGI. The CDR3 sequence is CASSYSHRGYGTQYF. The CDR3 nucleotides read TGTGCCAGCAGTTACTCGCACAGGGGTTACGGGACCCAGTACTTC.

This clonotype was counted a few times. The chain joins TRBV29-1 to TRBJ2-7; 11 nucleotides match TRBD2. This CDR3 comprises 13 residues. The germline V gene has CDR1 SQVTM and CDR2 ANQGSEA. V shed 7 bases, J shed 2 bases, and the junction held 4 bases outside the gene matches. The CDR3 protein is CSAVTSGTYEQYF. CDR3 DNA sequence: TGCAGCGCCGTGACTAGCGGGACCTACGAGCAGTACTTC.